This entry features one T cell receptor (beta chain) sequence. Its antigen remains unidentified. A second PCR of roughly 7 to 11 cycles used a sample-barcoded 5' primer and a J-beta primer mix. All samples gave at least 2.5 million CDR3-containing paired-end reads. TCRdb redid the calling of the 5' RACE reads with MiXCR, one entry per CDR3 protein. Of around 780,000 distinct CDR3 sequences listed, roughly 56% are singletons. These data are taken from a study of blood T cells in healthy people across ages. The overall study: Roughly one uniquely barcoded beta molecule per two T cells was captured. General study findings and limits: Per-million-T-cell TCR beta diversity fell roughly linearly with age.

The sample taken for sequencing was blood. The TCR sequence derives from a middle-aged man in good health.

The CDR3: CASSLLPGADTDTQYF. The CDR3 region has the DNA TGCGCCAGCAGCTTATTACCGGGAGCGGACACAGATACGCAGTATTTT. The chain combines TRBV5-1 with TRBJ2-3; possibly TRBD2 for D (6 bases). The germline V and J ends were trimmed by 2 bases and 2 bases, with 15 bases remaining between them. Germline lookup yields CDR1 SGHRS and CDR2 YFSETQ. The CDR3 is made up of 16 amino acids.